This T cell receptor (beta chain) was sequenced for a study of vaccination and CD4 T cells after COVID-19. Treatment reported: approximately nine-day PBMC culture with coronavirus spike peptide pools or control peptides (ViraFEST assay). On this clonotype itself: Its antigen is currently unknown.

J gave up 1 base and V 1 base, and 12 bases lay outside the gene matches. The CDR3 is 18 residues long. Germline V gene sequence: CDR1 DFQATT, CDR2 SNEGSKA (reference sequence). The Oncomine TCR Beta short-read assay was what sequenced the DNA obtained from cultured CD4+ T cells. Each CDR3 protein gets one entry after TCRdb re-called the PCR reads with MiXCR. This sample yields about 19,000 distinct CDR3 sequences, of which about 80% are seen a single time; about 17% belongs to the top ten. The genes are TRBV20-1 and TRBJ1-1; TRBD1 aligns across 10 bases. The TCR comes from a human donor who received a COVID-19 vaccine. The material sequenced was CD4+ T cells from blood, cultured in vitro, taken after SARS-CoV-2 vaccination. This CDR3 reads CSARGFGDRGAANTEAFF. CDR3 DNA: TGCAGTGCTAGAGGTTTCGGGGACAGGGGCGCAGCGAACACTGAAGCTTTCTTT.